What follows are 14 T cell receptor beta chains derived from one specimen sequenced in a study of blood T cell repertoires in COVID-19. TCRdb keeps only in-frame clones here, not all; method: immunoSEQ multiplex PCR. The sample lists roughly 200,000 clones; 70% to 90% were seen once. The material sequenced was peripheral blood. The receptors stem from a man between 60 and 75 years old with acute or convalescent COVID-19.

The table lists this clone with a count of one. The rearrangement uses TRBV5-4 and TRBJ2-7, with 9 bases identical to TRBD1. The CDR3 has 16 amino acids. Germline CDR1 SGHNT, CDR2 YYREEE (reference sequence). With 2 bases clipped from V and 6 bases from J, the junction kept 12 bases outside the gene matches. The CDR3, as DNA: TGTGCCAGCAGCTTTAGTATAGGACAGGGGACGACCGAGCAGTACTTC. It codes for CASSFSIGQGTTEQYF.

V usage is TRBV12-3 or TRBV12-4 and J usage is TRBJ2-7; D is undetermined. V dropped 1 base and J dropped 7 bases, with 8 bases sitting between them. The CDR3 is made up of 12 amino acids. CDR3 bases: TGTGCCAGCAGTTTAGGGCCCGGGGAGCAGTACTTC. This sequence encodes CASSLGPGEQYF.

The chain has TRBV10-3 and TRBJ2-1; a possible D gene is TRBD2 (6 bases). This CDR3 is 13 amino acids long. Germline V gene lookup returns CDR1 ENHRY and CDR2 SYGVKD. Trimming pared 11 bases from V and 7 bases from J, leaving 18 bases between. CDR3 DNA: TGTGCCTCCACGGCTAGCGAGAGAAATGAGCAGTTCTTC. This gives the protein CASTASERNEQFF.

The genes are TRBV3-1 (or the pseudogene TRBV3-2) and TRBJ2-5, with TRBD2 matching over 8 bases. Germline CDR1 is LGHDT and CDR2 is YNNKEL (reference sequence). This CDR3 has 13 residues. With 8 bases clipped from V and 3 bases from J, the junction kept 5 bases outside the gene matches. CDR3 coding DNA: TGTGCCAGCTCGGGAGGGCTCAAAGAGACCCAGTACTTC. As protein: CASSGGLKETQYF.

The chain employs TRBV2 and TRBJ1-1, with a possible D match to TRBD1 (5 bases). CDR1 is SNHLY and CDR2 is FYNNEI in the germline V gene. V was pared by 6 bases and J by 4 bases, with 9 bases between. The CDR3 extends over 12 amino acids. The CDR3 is CASRPQGTEAFF. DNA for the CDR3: TGTGCCAGCAGACCCCAGGGCACTGAAGCTTTCTTT.

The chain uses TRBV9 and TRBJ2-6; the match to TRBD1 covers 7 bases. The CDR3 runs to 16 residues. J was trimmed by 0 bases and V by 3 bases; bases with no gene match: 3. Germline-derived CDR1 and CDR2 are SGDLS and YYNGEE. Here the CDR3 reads CASSAQGISGANVLTF. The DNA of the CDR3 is TGTGCCAGCAGCGCACAGGGGATCTCTGGGGCCAACGTCCTGACTTTC.

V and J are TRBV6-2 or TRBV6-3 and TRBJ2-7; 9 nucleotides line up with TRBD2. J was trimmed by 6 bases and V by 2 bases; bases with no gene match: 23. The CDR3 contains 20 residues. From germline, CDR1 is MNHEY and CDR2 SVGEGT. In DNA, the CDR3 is TGTGCCAGCAGTTACGATCCTCGGCGGGCTAGCGGGGCACAGTCGGGCGAGCAGTACTTC. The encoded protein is CASSYDPRRASGAQSGEQYF.

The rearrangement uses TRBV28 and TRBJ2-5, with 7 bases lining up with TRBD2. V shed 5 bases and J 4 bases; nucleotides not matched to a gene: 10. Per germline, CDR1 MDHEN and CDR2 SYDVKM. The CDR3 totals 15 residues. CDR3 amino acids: CASSPPAGRGETQYF. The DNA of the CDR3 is TGTGCCAGCAGTCCCCCAGCGGGAAGGGGAGAGACCCAGTACTTC.

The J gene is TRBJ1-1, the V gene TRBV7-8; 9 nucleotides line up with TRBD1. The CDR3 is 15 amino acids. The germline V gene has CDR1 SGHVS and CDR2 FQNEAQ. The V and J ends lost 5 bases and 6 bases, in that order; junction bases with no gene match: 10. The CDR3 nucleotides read TGTGCCAGCAGCCACCGGGACAGGGTTAATTCTGAAGCTTTCTTT. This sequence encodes CASSHRDRVNSEAFF. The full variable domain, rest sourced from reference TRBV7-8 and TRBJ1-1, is GAGVSQSPRYKVAKRGQDVALRCDPISGHVSLFWYQQALGQGPEFLTYFQNEAQLDKSGLPSDRFFAERPEGSVSTLKIQRTQQEDSAVYLCASSHRDRVNSEAFFGQGTRLTVV.

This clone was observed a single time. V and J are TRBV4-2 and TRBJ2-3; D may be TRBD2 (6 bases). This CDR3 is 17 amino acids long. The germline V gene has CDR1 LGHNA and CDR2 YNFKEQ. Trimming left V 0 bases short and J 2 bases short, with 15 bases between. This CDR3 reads CASSQDQVTRSTDTQYF. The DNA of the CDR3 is TGTGCCAGCAGCCAAGATCAGGTGACTAGGTCCACAGATACGCAGTATTTT.

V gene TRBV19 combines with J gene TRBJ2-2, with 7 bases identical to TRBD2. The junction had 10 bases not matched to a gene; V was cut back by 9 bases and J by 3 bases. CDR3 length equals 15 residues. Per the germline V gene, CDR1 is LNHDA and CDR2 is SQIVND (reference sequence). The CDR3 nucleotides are TGTGCCAGGGAATTGGGAGGGCCTTACACCGGGGAGCTGTTTTTT. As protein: CARELGGPYTGELFF.

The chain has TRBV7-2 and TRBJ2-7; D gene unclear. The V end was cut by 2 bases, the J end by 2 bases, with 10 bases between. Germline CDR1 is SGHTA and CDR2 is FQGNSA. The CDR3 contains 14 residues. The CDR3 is CASSLLAAAYEQYF. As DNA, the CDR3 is TGTGCCAGCAGCTTATTGGCGGCCGCCTACGAGCAGTACTTC.

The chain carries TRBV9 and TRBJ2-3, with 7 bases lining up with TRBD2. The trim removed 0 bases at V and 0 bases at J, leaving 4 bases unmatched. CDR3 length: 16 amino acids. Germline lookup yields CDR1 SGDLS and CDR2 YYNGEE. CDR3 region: CASSVVDSGSTDTQYF. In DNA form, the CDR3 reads TGTGCCAGCAGCGTAGTCGATAGCGGGAGCACAGATACGCAGTATTTT. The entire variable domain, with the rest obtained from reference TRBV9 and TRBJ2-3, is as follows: DSGVTQTPKHLITATGQRVTLRCSPRSGDLSVYWYQQSLDQGLQFLIQYYNGEERAKGNILERFSAQQFPDLHSELNLSSLELGDSALYFCASSVVDSGSTDTQYFGPGTRLTVL.

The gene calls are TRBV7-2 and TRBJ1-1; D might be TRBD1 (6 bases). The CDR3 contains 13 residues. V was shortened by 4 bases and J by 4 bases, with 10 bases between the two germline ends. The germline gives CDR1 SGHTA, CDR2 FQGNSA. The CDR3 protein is CASSSQGRTEAFF. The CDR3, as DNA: TGTGCCAGCAGCTCCCAGGGGCGCACTGAAGCTTTCTTT.